The clone carrying this T cell receptor (beta chain) was counted at least ten times. Its antigen is not identified. CDR3 length: 15 residues. CDR1 and CDR2 from the germline V gene are SGHTA and FQGNSA. V lost 3 bases to trimming and J lost 1 base, with 12 bases between them. From the RT-PCR reads, TCRdb called clonotypes with MiXCR, one entry per CDR3 protein. The data show roughly 650,000 distinct CDR3 sequences, 15% to 18% seen once. This sample was taken from a study of response to subunit inactivated influenza vaccine. Points from the study as a whole: Authors suggested few new T cells are recruited by each seasonal influenza vaccination.

The chain joins TRBV7-2 to TRBJ2-5; D remains unclear. The TCR comes from a man aged 45-65 years who received an inactivated influenza vaccine. The material was PBMCs from blood, obtained about 11 days after vaccination. The CDR3 loop reads CASSFSMAAQETQYF. CDR3 sequence (DNA): TGTGCCAGCAGCTTTTCAATGGCGGCCCAAGAGACCCAGTACTTC.